This section outlines one TCR beta chain sequence together with its context. Its antigen is not identified. The source of the sample is a study of beta chain features in type 1 diabetes. Findings and limits, study-wide: In all four CD4+ subsets, TCRB CDR3 length was significantly, moderately reduced in type 1 diabetes.

In germline, CDR1 is LNHDA, CDR2 SQIVND (reference sequence). V lost 5 bases, J lost 5 bases, and 3 bases stayed unmatched. The CDR3 loop spans 14 amino acids. By way of CD45RO/CCR7/CD25/CD127/CD95/CD27, the CD4+ regulatory, stem cell-like memory, central memory and naive cells were sorted. The study reverse transcribed the entire isolated RNA, so it sequenced expressed TCRB transcripts. About 3.5 million reads per sample on average were obtained from naive, central memory and regulatory T cell samples. Profiling relied on immunoSEQ multiplex PCR, and the TCRdb table lists in-frame clones only, not all of them. The profile shows over 40,000 clones, approximately 70% of them singletons.

Sequenced material: Tregs from blood. The sequence derives from a woman aged 18-29 years with type 1 diabetes. The chain uses TRBV19 and TRBJ2-2, with 9 nucleotides matching TRBD2. The DNA for the CDR3 is TGTGCCAGTAGTGTAGCGGGAGCGACCGGGGAGCTGTTTTTT. Translation gives CASSVAGATGELFF.